This T cell receptor beta chain stems from a study of beta chain features in type 1 diabetes. This clone was found a few times. The antigen remains undetermined. Expressed TCRB transcripts were sequenced, since all the RNA that had been isolated was reverse transcribed. Only in-frame clones appear in the TCRdb table, and some are missing; sequencing was by immunoSEQ multiplex PCR. The sample consists of some 200,000 clones, roughly 17% of them appearing once. General study findings and limits: Within each of all four CD4+ subsets, Type 1 diabetes patients had TCRB CDR3s that were moderately but significantly shorter.

From germline, CDR1 is SGHVS and CDR2 FQNEAQ. V lost 8 bases, J lost 2 bases, and 12 bases lay in between. The CDR3 spans 13 residues. Cells sorted by CD45RO/CCR7/CD25/CD127/CD95/CD27 comprised CD4+ naive, central memory, regulatory and stem cell-like memory cells. Sample: naive CD4+ T cells from blood. This chain uses TRBV7-8 with TRBJ2-5; the D gene is possibly TRBD2 (6 bases). The receptor was isolated from a man aged 25 to 40 with type 1 diabetes. CDR3 loop: CASAGAGQETQYF. In DNA, the CDR3 is TGTGCCAGCGCCGGGGCGGGACAAGAGACCCAGTACTTC.